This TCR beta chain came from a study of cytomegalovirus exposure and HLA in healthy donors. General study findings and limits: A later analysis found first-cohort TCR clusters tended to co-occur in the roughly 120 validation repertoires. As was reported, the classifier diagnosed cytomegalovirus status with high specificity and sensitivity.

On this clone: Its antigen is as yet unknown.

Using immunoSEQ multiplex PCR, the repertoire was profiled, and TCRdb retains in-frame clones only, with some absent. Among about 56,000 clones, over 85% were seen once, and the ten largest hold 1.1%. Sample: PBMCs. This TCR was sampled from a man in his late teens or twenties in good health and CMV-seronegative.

The CDR3 loop reads CASSPPLDSNEQFF. The CDR3 region has the DNA TGTGCCAGCAGTCCACCACTAGACTCCAATGAGCAGTTCTTC. V usage is TRBV28 and J usage is TRBJ2-1, with a possible D match to TRBD2 (5 bases). V lost 5 bases to trimming and J lost 6 bases, with 14 bases between them. CDR1 and CDR2 (germline): MDHEN, SYDVKM. There are 14 residues in the CDR3.